The next 14 T cell receptor beta chains were all read from a single sample in a study of shared clonotypes between healthy human individuals. TCRdb's table, derived via immunoSEQ multiplex PCR, lists solely in-frame clones and lacks some. This table has nearly 750,000 clones, approximately 72% appearing once. The sequencing sample was made of memory CD4+ T cells sorted from blood. Indicated subset: CD45RA-negative fraction. These TCRs come from a woman in her 30s in good health.

The chain recombines TRBV28 with TRBJ1-2, with D tentatively TRBD1 (5 bases). The germline gives CDR1 MDHEN, CDR2 SYDVKM. The CDR3 has 11 residues. V lost 3 bases to trimming and J lost 13 bases, with 12 bases between them. CDR3 DNA: TGTGCCAGCAGTTTCGTCCAGGGAGTCACCTTC. Amino acid sequence: CASSFVQGVTF.

This CDR3 is CASSIAGVVTDTQYF. For the CDR3, the DNA is TGTGCCAGTAGTATCGCGGGAGTTGTCACAGATACGCAGTATTTT. The chain couples TRBV19 to TRBJ2-3; TRBD2 matches at 7 bases. Germline V gives CDR1 LNHDA, CDR2 SQIVND (reference sequence). This CDR3 has 15 amino acids. The ends lost 3 bases at V and 2 bases at J; junction bases unmatched: 5.

This clone turned up a few times. This chain joins TRBV7-7 and TRBJ1-3; D is unclear. V was cut by 5 bases and J by 0 bases, with 11 bases left in between. Germline assignment: CDR1 SSHAT and CDR2 FNYEAQ (reference sequence). The CDR3 sequence is 15 residues long. The CDR3 DNA is TGTGCCAGCAGCGAACATTTGGGCTCTGGAAACACCATATATTTT. Protein sequence: CASSEHLGSGNTIYF.

This clone was found once. The chain has TRBV5-1 and TRBJ1-1; weak D call: TRBD1 (5 bases). V lost 0 bases and J lost 0, with 9 bases in between. The CDR3 contains 15 residues. From germline, CDR1 is SGHRS and CDR2 YFSETQ. The CDR3 nucleotides read TGCGCCAGCAGCTTGGATCCGGGACTGAACACTGAAGCTTTCTTT. Translation gives CASSLDPGLNTEAFF.

With regard to this clone: This CDR3 is also generated by other DNA sequences in the sample. This chain joins TRBV9 and TRBJ1-2; tentative D call: TRBD1 (6 bases). The germline V gene encodes CDR1 SGDLS and CDR2 YYNGEE. V was trimmed by 0 bases and J by 3 bases, leaving 12 bases between them. The CDR3 runs to 15 residues. CDR3 sequence: CASSVELGGDYGYTF. The DNA for the CDR3 is TGTGCCAGCAGCGTAGAGCTCGGGGGCGACTATGGCTACACCTTC.

This chain uses TRBV19 with TRBJ2-2, with D possibly called TRBD1 or TRBD2 (5 bases each). Germline assignment: CDR1 LNHDA and CDR2 SQIVND (reference sequence). V lost 11 bases and J 0 bases, leaving 16 bases between the germline ends. The CDR3 extends over 15 amino acids. CDR3 sequence: CASDTRDANTGELFF. The CDR3 region has the DNA TGTGCCTCGGACACCCGGGACGCGAACACCGGGGAGCTGTTTTTT.

Turning to this clone: This likely traces to a read error, being one base from a far larger clone. This sequence joins TRBV10-3 and TRBJ1-2, with D unresolved. The V gene's germline CDR1 is ENHRY and CDR2 SYGVKD. The CDR3 runs 17 residues. V was trimmed by 0 bases and J by 8 bases, leaving 22 bases between them. The CDR3 is CAISESGVSVIPYGYTF. For the CDR3, the DNA is TGTGCCATCAGTGAGTCGGGCGTATCGGTCATACCGTACGGCTACACCTTC.

The chain links TRBV30 to TRBJ2-3, with D perhaps matching TRBD2 (6 bases). The length of the CDR3 is 14 residues. Germline V gene sequence: CDR1 GTSNPN, CDR2 SVGIG (reference sequence). The V end lost 1 base, the J end lost 6 bases, and 14 bases lay between the germline ends. The chain's CDR3 is CAWSGGVAMDTQYF. The CDR3 nucleotides read TGTGCCTGGAGTGGGGGGGTGGCGATGGATACGCAGTATTTT.

This chain links TRBV19 with TRBJ2-2; no clear D gene. The CDR3 runs to 16 residues. From germline, CDR1 is LNHDA and CDR2 SQIVND (reference sequence). The V gene lost 4 bases and the J gene lost 3 bases, with 15 bases spanning the gap. The CDR3 DNA is TGTGCCAGTAGTACTGGAATGGGCCTGTACACCGGGGAGCTGTTTTTT. It translates to CASSTGMGLYTGELFF.

The V gene is TRBV5-6, the J gene TRBJ2-3; TRBD1 matches at 8 bases. Looked up from germline, CDR1 is SGHDT and CDR2 is YYEEEE. The CDR3 is 17 residues long. The trim removed 0 bases at V and 0 bases at J, leaving 6 bases unmatched. The CDR3: CASSLARTGYSTDTQYF. Here the CDR3 DNA reads TGTGCCAGCAGCTTGGCTCGGACAGGGTACAGCACAGATACGCAGTATTTT.

The chain has TRBV27 and TRBJ2-1, with TRBD2 matching 10 bases. Germline assignment: CDR1 MNHEY and CDR2 SMNVEV (reference sequence). J gave up 5 bases and V 6 bases, and 4 bases lay outside the gene matches. The CDR3 is 14 residues long. This chain's CDR3 is CASSRAGGHNEQFF. DNA for the CDR3: TGTGCCAGCAGCAGAGCGGGAGGGCACAATGAGCAGTTCTTC.

The CDR3 reads CSVATQGRAYEQYF. The CDR3 nucleotides read TGCAGCGTTGCGACACAGGGAAGGGCCTACGAGCAGTACTTC. The chain uses TRBV29-1 and TRBJ2-7; D possibly corresponds to TRBD1 (6 bases). CDR1 is SQVTM and CDR2 is ANQGSEA in the germline V gene. V lost 4 bases, J lost 2 bases, and 15 bases lay in between. This CDR3 is built from 14 residues.

The chain combines TRBV2 with TRBJ1-5, with TRBD1 as a possible D gene (5 bases). The CDR3 has 13 residues. Germline V gene sequence: CDR1 SNHLY, CDR2 FYNNEI. V was trimmed by 6 bases and J by 7 bases, leaving 13 bases between them. The CDR3 bases are TGTGCCAGCAGCGGGCAGGGCGACCAGCCCCAGCATTTT. Its translation: CASSGQGDQPQHF.

V usage is TRBV5-4 and J usage is TRBJ2-5, with D perhaps matching TRBD2 (6 bases). This CDR3 is built from 15 residues. The ends were cut back, 4 bases at V and 4 bases at J, with 17 bases in the middle. CDR1 SGHNT and CDR2 YYREEE come from the germline V gene (reference sequence). The CDR3 reads CASSAKTGASETQYF. The CDR3 DNA is TGTGCCAGCAGCGCAAAAACGGGAGCTTCAGAGACCCAGTACTTC.